Sequencing of this T cell receptor (beta chain) was carried out in a study of blood T cell repertoires in COVID-19. Study details: Sources were T cells, B-cell-depleted T cells, or PBMCs; the material itself was cDNA or gDNA.

In the original processing: Amplifying reference gene primers gave estimates of nucleated cell counts. TCRdb's copy holds only in-frame clones and misses some; the assay was immunoSEQ multiplex PCR. Clone size and the V and J calls come from that table; the DNA yielded D and trimming. The sample gives approximately 300,000 clones, around 90% of which show up once; around 2.2% is in the top ten. Trimming removed 3 bases from V and 2 bases from J, with 13 bases in between. This CDR3 has 16 residues. Germline CDR1 is SEHNR and CDR2 is FQNEAQ (reference sequence). The sequence derives from a woman aged 50 to 65 who had recovered from COVID-19. Sequencing input: peripheral blood. The genes are TRBV7-9 and TRBJ2-2, with D perhaps matching TRBD2 (5 bases). In DNA form, the CDR3 reads TGTGCCAGCAGCTTCCCGGGGAACCTTAACACCGGGGAGCTGTTTTTT. Its translation is CASSFPGNLNTGELFF.